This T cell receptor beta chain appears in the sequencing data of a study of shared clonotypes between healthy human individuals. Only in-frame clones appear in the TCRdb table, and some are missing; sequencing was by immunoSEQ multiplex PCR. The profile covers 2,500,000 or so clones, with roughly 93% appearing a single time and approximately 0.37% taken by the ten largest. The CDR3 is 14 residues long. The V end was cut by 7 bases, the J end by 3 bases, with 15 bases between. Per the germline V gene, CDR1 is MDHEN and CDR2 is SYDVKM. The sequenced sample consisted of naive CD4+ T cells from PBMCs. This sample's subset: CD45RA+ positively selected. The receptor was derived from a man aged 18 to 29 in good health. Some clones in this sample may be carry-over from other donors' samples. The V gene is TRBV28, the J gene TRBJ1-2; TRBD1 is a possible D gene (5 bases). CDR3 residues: CASTLAGEYYGYTF. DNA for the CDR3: TGTGCCAGCACCCTCGCGGGGGAATACTATGGCTACACCTTC.